The present T cell receptor (beta chain) was sequenced within a study of PD-1 blockade in classical Hodgkin lymphoma. Study-level information: The study gave patients nivolumab 3 mg/kg intravenously every 2 weeks. General study points: Repertoire differences lack defined causes, possibly disease activity or prior therapy. Relapsed/refractory patients reportedly had lower baseline diversity than newly diagnosed patients.

The table came from immunoSEQ multiplex PCR; TCRdb's copy has only in-frame clones and leaves some out. This table holds 4,000 or so clones, over 60% found once. On this clone: The antigen remains undetermined.

The time point denotes: cycle 4 day 1 (C4D1), after less than 7 weeks of nivolumab. Every patient was affected by relapse after autologous stem cell transplantation, while exposure to brentuximab vedotin was not uniform. Isolated CD8+ T cells were derived from thawed PBMCs through magnetic negative selection. The CDR3 runs 17 residues. Germline trimming cut 5 bases from V and 5 bases from J; bases unmatched to any gene: 11. CDR1 and CDR2 (germline): SGHVS, FQNEAQ. The rearrangement uses TRBV7-8 and TRBJ2-5; 13 bases fit TRBD2. The receptor was derived from a human donor with classical Hodgkin lymphoma. The sample here was CD8+ T cells from blood, taken before the fourth cycle of nivolumab. DNA of the CDR3: TGTGCCAGCAGCGCAGGGGAATCACTAGCGGGGGGGGAGACCCAGTACTTC. Translation: CASSAGESLAGGETQYF.